Listed below are T cell receptor beta chains from one sample, sequenced in a study of cytomegalovirus exposure and HLA in healthy donors. TCRdb's copy holds only in-frame clones and misses some; the assay was immunoSEQ multiplex PCR. The repertoire consists of approximately 130,000 clones, with 82% occurring once and the leading ten covering approximately 2.6%. Source material: PBMCs. The receptor source for this set is a boy between 2 and 10 years old in good health and CMV-seronegative. CDR3s include the opening cysteine and the closing phenylalanine or tryptophan. The order of the fields is clone size, D gene, V gene, J gene, CDR3 DNA, CDR3 protein. A D gene is named only where the DNA matches it firmly. Size is stated for part of the rows, as once, few or many counts, or as a class when the clone is expanded.

clone size: -
D gene: -
V gene: TRBV5-1
J gene: TRBJ2-1
CDR3 DNA: TGCGCCAGCAGCTTCGAAGGGGGGGGCAATGAGCAGTTCTTC
CDR3 protein: CASSFEGGGNEQFF

clone size: few
D gene: -
V gene: TRBV27
J gene: TRBJ2-1
CDR3 DNA: TGTGCCAGCAGAAATGGAGGGTCCTACAATGAGCAGTTCTTC
CDR3 protein: CASRNGGSYNEQFF

clone size: few
D gene: -
V gene: TRBV30
J gene: TRBJ1-2
CDR3 DNA: TGTGCCTGGAGTGTAATAGGGGGGGGATATGGCTACACCTTC
CDR3 protein: CAWSVIGGGYGYTF

clone size: -
D gene: -
V gene: TRBV6-4
J gene: TRBJ2-3
CDR3 DNA: TGTGCCAGCAGTGATAGGAGCGAGGCAGATACGCAGTATTTT
CDR3 protein: CASSDRSEADTQYF

clone size: -
D gene: -
V gene: TRBV27
J gene: TRBJ2-2
CDR3 DNA: TGTGCCAGCAGTCGGACCGGGGAGCTGTTTTTT
CDR3 protein: CASSRTGELFF

clone size: -
D gene: TRBD2
V gene: TRBV10-3
J gene: TRBJ2-5
CDR3 DNA: TGTGCCATCAGTGATCTATTAGCGGGAGTACGAGAGACCCAGTACTTC
CDR3 protein: CAISDLLAGVRETQYF

clone size: -
D gene: TRBD1
V gene: TRBV7-9
J gene: TRBJ1-1
CDR3 DNA: TGTGCCAGCAGCTCATCCCAGGGGGACACTGAAGCTTTCTTT
CDR3 protein: CASSSSQGDTEAFF

clone size: -
D gene: TRBD1
V gene: TRBV9
J gene: TRBJ1-2
CDR3 DNA: TGTGCCAGCAGCAATCTCGGACAGGCGATCAACTATGGCTACACCTTC
CDR3 protein: CASSNLGQAINYGYTF

clone size: -
D gene: -
V gene: TRBV9
J gene: TRBJ1-4
CDR3 DNA: TGTGCCAGCAGCGTAACCCCCAGGCCAAATGAAAAACTGTTTTTT
CDR3 protein: CASSVTPRPNEKLFF

clone size: -
D gene: -
V gene: TRBV5-1
J gene: TRBJ2-2
CDR3 DNA: TGCGCCAGCAGCGTCGGGTTAACTCCCAACACCGGGGAGCTGTTTTTT
CDR3 protein: CASSVGLTPNTGELFF

clone size: -
D gene: -
V gene: TRBV7-2
J gene: TRBJ2-7
CDR3 DNA: TGTGCCAGCAGCTTAGTGGCTTCCTCCCCCTACGAGCAGTACTTC
CDR3 protein: CASSLVASSPYEQYF

clone size: -
D gene: TRBD1
V gene: TRBV30
J gene: TRBJ1-5
CDR3 DNA: TGTGCCTGGAGTGGGACGGGACAGAGCAGCAATTGGCCCCAGCATTTT
CDR3 protein: CAWSGTGQSSNWPQHF

clone size: -
D gene: -
V gene: TRBV5-1
J gene: TRBJ2-3
CDR3 DNA: TGCGCCAGCACCACTCTTCGGGGGGCGCGAATAGATACGCAGTATTTT
CDR3 protein: CASTTLRGARIDTQYF

clone size: -
D gene: -
V gene: TRBV4-1
J gene: TRBJ2-3
CDR3 DNA: TGCGCCAGCAGCCACCTAACAGATACGCAGTATTTT
CDR3 protein: CASSHLTDTQYF

clone size: -
D gene: -
V gene: TRBV6-1
J gene: TRBJ1-2
CDR3 DNA: TGTGCCAGCAGTGAAGCGCTGGGAGCCCTGGCTTATGGCTACACCTTC
CDR3 protein: CASSEALGALAYGYTF